This TCR beta chain was recorded in a study of cytomegalovirus exposure and HLA in healthy donors. Study context: Most donors, just over 80% of approximately 400 genotyped, fell in the Caucasian-associated ancestry cluster.

The CDR3 runs 16 residues. The V and J ends lost 3 bases and 3 bases, in that order; junction bases with no gene match: 9. Germline values: CDR1 LNHDA, CDR2 SQIVND (reference sequence). Notes on the study in general: In an earlier analysis, about 87% or about 30%: the productive usage of most TCR beta V segments. A later analysis reportedly identified an Asian-associated ancestry cluster as carrying fewer N-insertions than the approximately 670-donor mean. As a later analysis showed, a missense DCLRE1C variant was linked to trimming of TCR beta V- and J-genes.

On this clone itself: Its antigen is undetermined.

In the PCR, 60 Vbeta and 13 Jbeta primers were used. The assay was immunoSEQ multiplex PCR, and TCRdb's table has in-frame clones only and misses some. This sample carries around 57,000 clones, 70% to 90% of them seen once, and the ten largest clones take around 1.5%. This clonotype originated in a man aged 30 to 39 in good health and CMV-seropositive. The sequencing input was PBMCs. The rearrangement links TRBV19 to TRBJ2-3; TRBD2 agrees at 7 bases. The CDR3 sequence is CASSIGGGEGTDTQYF. The CDR3 DNA follows: TGTGCCAGTAGTATTGGGGGGGGAGAGGGGACAGATACGCAGTATTTT.